This is a list of T cell receptor beta chains from one sample in a study of cytomegalovirus exposure and HLA in healthy donors. Some clones are missing from TCRdb's copy, which holds only in-frame ones; the method was immunoSEQ multiplex PCR. The sample contains 150,000 to 200,000 clones, about three quarters of which appear only once. Source material: PBMCs. The receptors shown here come from a girl aged 10 to 17 in good health and CMV-seronegative. Each CDR3 is given with its conserved first and last residue. D genes are given only for firm matches. Clone size appears in some rows only: once, few, many, or a class for an expanded clone.

CDR3,DNA,V,size,D,J
CASSSGGPYVNEQFF,TGTGCCAGCAGTTCGGGGGGGCCATATGTCAATGAGCAGTTCTTC,TRBV27,NA,TRBD2,TRBJ2-1
CASSVAPAGGGGANVLTF,TGTGCCAGCAGCGTAGCTCCGGCAGGGGGAGGTGGGGCCAACGTCCTGACTTTC,TRBV9,NA,NA,TRBJ2-6
CASSVPAGTGGDNEQFF,TGTGCCAGCAGCGTCCCTGCCGGGACAGGGGGAGACAATGAGCAGTTCTTC,TRBV9,NA,TRBD1,TRBJ2-1
CASSLDVLGHAPQHF,TGTGCCAGCAGCTTAGACGTCCTAGGACATGCGCCCCAGCATTTT,TRBV7-6,NA,NA,TRBJ1-5
CSAQGGAGYTF,TGCAGTGCTCAAGGGGGAGCTGGCTACACCTTC,TRBV20-1,NA,NA,TRBJ1-2
CASSPPGQSSYEQYF,TGTGCCAGCTCACCACCTGGACAAAGCTCCTACGAGCAGTACTTC,TRBV18,NA,NA,TRBJ2-7
CASSLVVGTGDNGYTF,TGTGCCAGCAGCTTAGTTGTCGGGACAGGGGATAATGGCTACACCTTC,TRBV7-9,NA,TRBD1,TRBJ1-2
CASSIGGTKVYNEQFF,TGTGCCAGTAGTATAGGAGGGACAAAGGTATACAATGAGCAGTTCTTC,TRBV19,NA,NA,TRBJ2-1
CASSLQGEQFF,TGTGCCAGCAGCCTGCAGGGCGAGCAGTTCTTC,TRBV5-4,NA,NA,TRBJ2-1
CASARAGELFF,TGTGCCAGCGCCCGCGCCGGGGAGCTGTTTTTT,TRBV21-1,once,NA,TRBJ2-2
CASSLRAGGPYEQYF,TGCGCCAGCAGCTTAAGGGCAGGGGGTCCCTACGAGCAGTACTTC,TRBV5-1,few,TRBD1,TRBJ2-7
CASSWGTGTEYGYTF,TGTGCCAGCAGCTGGGGGACCGGGACAGAATATGGCTACACCTTC,TRBV5-4,few,TRBD1,TRBJ1-2
CASSRTGRYGYTF,TGTGCCAGCAGCCGGACAGGGCGATATGGCTACACCTTC,TRBV7-9,NA,TRBD1,TRBJ1-2
CASSQSNFRDISYEQYF,TGCGCCAGCAGCCAATCAAACTTCCGGGACATCTCCTACGAGCAGTACTTC,TRBV4-1,NA,NA,TRBJ2-7
CASSTDSDTEAFF,TGTGCCAGTAGTACAGACAGTGACACTGAAGCTTTCTTT,TRBV19,NA,NA,TRBJ1-1
CASRFRTVEAEKLFF,TGTGCCAGCAGATTCCGGACAGTTGAGGCAGAAAAACTGTTTTTT,TRBV28,NA,NA,TRBJ1-4
CASSLKFTQRRYQPQHF,TGTGCCAGCAGCTTAAAGTTCACCCAGCGACGATATCAGCCCCAGCATTTT,TRBV7-3,NA,NA,TRBJ1-5
CAWSVLRGGEQYF,TGTGCCTGGAGTGTACTCCGGGGAGGCGAGCAGTACTTC,TRBV30,NA,NA,TRBJ2-7
CASSLTQGSYEQYF,TGTGCCAGCAGCTTAACGCAGGGAAGTTACGAGCAGTACTTC,TRBV7-9,NA,NA,TRBJ2-7
CASSLGDSNEKLFF,TGTGCCAGCAGCTTGGGTGACAGTAATGAAAAACTGTTTTTT,TRBV5-6,NA,NA,TRBJ1-4
CASSIDVPSGGAWEETQYF,TGTGCCAGTAGTATAGATGTGCCTAGCGGGGGGGCTTGGGAAGAGACCCAGTACTTC,TRBV19,NA,TRBD2,TRBJ2-5
CASSLRDSYYGYTF,TGTGCCAGTAGCCTCCGGGACAGTTACTATGGCTACACCTTC,TRBV19,NA,TRBD1,TRBJ1-2
CASSPPGTGGEKLFF,TGTGCCAGCTCACCTCCCGGGACAGGTGGAGAAAAACTGTTTTTT,TRBV18,NA,TRBD1,TRBJ1-4
CASSQPGFNGYTF,TGCGCCAGCAGCCAACCAGGGTTCAACGGCTACACCTTC,TRBV4-1,NA,NA,TRBJ1-2
CASSEIGQGKGYTF,TGTGCCAGCAGTGAAATAGGACAGGGGAAGGGCTACACCTTC,TRBV6-1,NA,TRBD1,TRBJ1-2
CARTGEKLFF,TGTGCCAGGACGGGTGAAAAACTGTTTTTT,TRBV19,NA,NA,TRBJ1-4
CASSPTGDGNEKLFF,TGTGCCAGCAGTCCCACGGGGGATGGGAATGAAAAACTGTTTTTT,TRBV6-1,NA,NA,TRBJ1-4
CASSYRDNGYTF,TGTGCCAGCAGTTACAGGGACAACGGCTACACCTTC,TRBV6-5,NA,NA,TRBJ1-2
CASSLTGNQPQHF,TGTGCCAGCAGCTTGACAGGCAATCAGCCCCAGCATTTT,TRBV7-6,NA,NA,TRBJ1-5
CASSRPTREQFF,TGTGCCAGCAGCCGCCCTACCCGAGAGCAGTTCTTC,TRBV14,NA,NA,TRBJ2-1
CASSPYGVGLAGDQETQYF,TGTGCCAGCAGCCCCTATGGTGTGGGACTAGCGGGGGACCAAGAGACCCAGTACTTC,TRBV7-9,NA,TRBD2,TRBJ2-5
CASSRSGGSGEQYF,TGTGCCAGCAGCCGGTCAGGGGGATCGGGAGAGCAGTACTTC,TRBV27,NA,TRBD1,TRBJ2-7
CASIRYGQNYEQYF,TGCGCCAGCATACGTTATGGACAGAACTACGAGCAGTACTTC,TRBV5-1,NA,NA,TRBJ2-7
CASSSRTGTAFF,TGTGCCAGCAGCTCAAGGACAGGGACAGCTTTCTTT,TRBV5-8,NA,TRBD1,TRBJ1-1
CASSLAGGLAKNIQYF,TGTGCCAGCAGCTTAGCGGGGGGATTAGCCAAAAACATTCAGTACTTC,TRBV7-8,NA,NA,TRBJ2-4
CASSHEQGSTDTQYF,TGTGCCAGCAGTCACGAACAGGGAAGCACAGATACGCAGTATTTT,TRBV27,NA,NA,TRBJ2-3
CASRLRGEGSTEAFF,TGTGCCAGTAGGCTACGCGGGGAGGGGAGCACTGAAGCTTTCTTT,TRBV19,once,NA,TRBJ1-1
CASSSDGVNYGYTF,TGTGCCAGCAGCTCCGACGGAGTAAACTATGGCTACACCTTC,TRBV7-9,NA,NA,TRBJ1-2
CASSDRTGLSYEQYF,TGCGCCAGCAGTGACAGGACAGGGCTTTCCTACGAGCAGTACTTC,TRBV10-2,NA,TRBD1,TRBJ2-7
CASSDFDRGYGYTF,TGTGCCAGCAGTGACTTTGACAGGGGGTATGGCTACACCTTC,TRBV6-4,NA,TRBD1,TRBJ1-2
CASSQATSGGAETQYF,TGTGCCAGCAGCCAAGCGACTAGCGGGGGCGCGGAGACCCAGTACTTC,TRBV4-2,few,TRBD2,TRBJ2-5
CASSPWDRGYGYTF,TGTGCCAGCAGCCCCTGGGACAGGGGGTATGGCTACACCTTC,TRBV6-5,NA,TRBD1,TRBJ1-2
CASSGSGGALETQYF,TGTGCCAGCAGCGGTAGCGGGGGGGCCCTAGAGACCCAGTACTTC,TRBV9,NA,TRBD2,TRBJ2-5
CASSNDIRGTSGDEQFF,TGTGCCAGCAGCAACGATATCCGTGGGACTTCCGGGGATGAGCAGTTCTTC,TRBV7-3,NA,NA,TRBJ2-1
CASSAGLAEPYEQYF,TGTGCCAGCAGCGCGGGACTAGCGGAACCCTACGAGCAGTACTTC,TRBV13,NA,TRBD2,TRBJ2-7
CASSLSSMNEQFF,TGTGCCAGCAGTTTATCGTCCATGAATGAGCAGTTCTTC,TRBV27,NA,NA,TRBJ2-1